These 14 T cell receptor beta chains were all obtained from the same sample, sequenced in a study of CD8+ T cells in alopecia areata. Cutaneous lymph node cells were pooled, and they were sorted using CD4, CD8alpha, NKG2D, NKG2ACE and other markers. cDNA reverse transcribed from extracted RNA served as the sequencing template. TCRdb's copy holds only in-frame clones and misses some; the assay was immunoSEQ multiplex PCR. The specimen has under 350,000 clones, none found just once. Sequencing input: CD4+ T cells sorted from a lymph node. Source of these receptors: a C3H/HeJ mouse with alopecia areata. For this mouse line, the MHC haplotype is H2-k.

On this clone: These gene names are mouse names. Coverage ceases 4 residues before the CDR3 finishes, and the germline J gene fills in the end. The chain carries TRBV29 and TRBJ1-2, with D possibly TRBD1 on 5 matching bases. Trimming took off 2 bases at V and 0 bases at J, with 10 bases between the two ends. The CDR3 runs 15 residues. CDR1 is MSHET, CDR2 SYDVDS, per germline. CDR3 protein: CASSLGGDANSDYTF. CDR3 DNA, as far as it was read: TGTGCTAGCAGTTTAGGAGGGGATGCAAACTCC.

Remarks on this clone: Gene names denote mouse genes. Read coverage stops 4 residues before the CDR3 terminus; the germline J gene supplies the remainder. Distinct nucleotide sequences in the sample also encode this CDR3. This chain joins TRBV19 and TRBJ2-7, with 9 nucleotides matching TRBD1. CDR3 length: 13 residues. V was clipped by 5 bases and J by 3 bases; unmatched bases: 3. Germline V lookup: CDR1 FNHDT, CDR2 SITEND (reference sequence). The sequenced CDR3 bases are TGTGCCAGCAGCCGGGACAGGGTCTAT. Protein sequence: CASSRDRVY. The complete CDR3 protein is CASSRDRVYEQYF.

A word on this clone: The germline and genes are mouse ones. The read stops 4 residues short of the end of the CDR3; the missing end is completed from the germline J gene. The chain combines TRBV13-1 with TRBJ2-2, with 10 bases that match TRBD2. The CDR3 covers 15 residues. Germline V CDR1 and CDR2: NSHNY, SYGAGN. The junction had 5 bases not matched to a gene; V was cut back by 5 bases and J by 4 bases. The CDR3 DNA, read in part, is TGTGCCAGCAGGGCTGGGGGGGCGCTCACCGGG. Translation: CASRAGGALTG. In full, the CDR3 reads CASRAGGALTGQLYF.

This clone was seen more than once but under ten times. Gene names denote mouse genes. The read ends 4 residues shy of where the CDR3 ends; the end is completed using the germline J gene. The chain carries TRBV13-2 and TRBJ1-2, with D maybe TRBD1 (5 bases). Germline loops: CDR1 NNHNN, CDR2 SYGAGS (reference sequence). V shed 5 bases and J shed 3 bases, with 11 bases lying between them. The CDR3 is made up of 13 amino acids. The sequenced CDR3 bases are TGTGCCAGCGGGCAGGGTAGTGACTCC. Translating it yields CASGQGSDS. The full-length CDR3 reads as CASGQGSDSDYTF.

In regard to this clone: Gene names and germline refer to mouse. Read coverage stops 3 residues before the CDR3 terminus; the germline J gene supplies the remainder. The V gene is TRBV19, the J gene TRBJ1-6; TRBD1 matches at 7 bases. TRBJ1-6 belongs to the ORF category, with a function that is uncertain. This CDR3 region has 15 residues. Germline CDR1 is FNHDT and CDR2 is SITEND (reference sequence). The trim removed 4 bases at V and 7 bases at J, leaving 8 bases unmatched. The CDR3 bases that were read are TGTGCCAGCAGTCTGCTCCCGGGACAGAATTCGCCC. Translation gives CASSLLPGQNSP. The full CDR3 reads CASSLLPGQNSPLYF.

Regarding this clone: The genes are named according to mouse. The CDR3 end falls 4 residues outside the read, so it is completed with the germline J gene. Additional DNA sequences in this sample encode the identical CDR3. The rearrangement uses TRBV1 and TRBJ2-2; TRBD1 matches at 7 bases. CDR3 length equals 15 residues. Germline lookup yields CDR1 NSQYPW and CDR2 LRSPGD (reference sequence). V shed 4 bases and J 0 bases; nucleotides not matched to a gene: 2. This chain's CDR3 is CTCSGDRANTGQLYF. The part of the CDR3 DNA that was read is TGCACCTGCAGTGGGGACAGAGCAAACACCGGG.

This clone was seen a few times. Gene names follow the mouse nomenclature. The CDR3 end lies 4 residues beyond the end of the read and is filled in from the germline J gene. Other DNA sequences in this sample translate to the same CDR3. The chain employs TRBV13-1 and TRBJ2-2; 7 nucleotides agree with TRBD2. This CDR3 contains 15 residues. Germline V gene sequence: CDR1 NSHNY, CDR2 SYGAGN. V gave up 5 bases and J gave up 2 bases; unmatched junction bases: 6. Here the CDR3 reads CASSAGGSNTGQLYF. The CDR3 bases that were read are TGTGCCAGCAGCGCGGGGGGGTCCAACACCGGG.

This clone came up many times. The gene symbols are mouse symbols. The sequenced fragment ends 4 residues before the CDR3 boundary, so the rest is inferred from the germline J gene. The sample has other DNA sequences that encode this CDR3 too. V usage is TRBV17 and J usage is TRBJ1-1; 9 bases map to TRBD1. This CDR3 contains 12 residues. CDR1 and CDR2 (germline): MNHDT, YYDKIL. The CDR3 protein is CASSRQGEEVFF. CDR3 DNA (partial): TGTGCTAGCAGTCGACAGGGGGAA.

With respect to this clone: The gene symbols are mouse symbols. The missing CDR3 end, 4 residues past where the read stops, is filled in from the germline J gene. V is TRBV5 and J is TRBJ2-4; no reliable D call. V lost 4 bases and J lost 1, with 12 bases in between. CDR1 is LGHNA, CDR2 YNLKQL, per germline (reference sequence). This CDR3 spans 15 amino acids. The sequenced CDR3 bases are TGTGCCAGCAGCCCCCATTGGGTGGGTCAAAAC. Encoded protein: CASSPHWVGQN. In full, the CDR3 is CASSPHWVGQNTLYF.

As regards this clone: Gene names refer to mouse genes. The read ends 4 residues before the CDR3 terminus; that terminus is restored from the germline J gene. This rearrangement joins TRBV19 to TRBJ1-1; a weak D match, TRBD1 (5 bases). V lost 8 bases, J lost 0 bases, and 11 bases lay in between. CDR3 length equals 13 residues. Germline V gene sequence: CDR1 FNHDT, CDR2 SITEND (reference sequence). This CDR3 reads CASTRVANTEVFF. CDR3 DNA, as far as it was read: TGTGCCAGTACCAGGGTTGCAAACACA.

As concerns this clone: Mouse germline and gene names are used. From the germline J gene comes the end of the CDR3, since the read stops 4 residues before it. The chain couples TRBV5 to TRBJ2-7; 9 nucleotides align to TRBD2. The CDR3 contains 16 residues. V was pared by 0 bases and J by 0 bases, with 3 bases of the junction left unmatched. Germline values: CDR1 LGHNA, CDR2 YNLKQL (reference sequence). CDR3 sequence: CASSQEMGGRSYEQYF. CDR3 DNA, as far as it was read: TGTGCCAGCAGCCAAGAGATGGGGGGGCGCTCCTAT.

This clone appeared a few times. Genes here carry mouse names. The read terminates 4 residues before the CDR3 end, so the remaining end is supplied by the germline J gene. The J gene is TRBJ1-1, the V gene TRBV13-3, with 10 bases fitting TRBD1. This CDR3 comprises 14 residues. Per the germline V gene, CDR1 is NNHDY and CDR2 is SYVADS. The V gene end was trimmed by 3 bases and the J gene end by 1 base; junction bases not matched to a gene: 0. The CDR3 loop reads CASSGTGGNTEVFF. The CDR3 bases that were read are TGTGCCAGCAGTGGGACAGGGGGAAACACA.

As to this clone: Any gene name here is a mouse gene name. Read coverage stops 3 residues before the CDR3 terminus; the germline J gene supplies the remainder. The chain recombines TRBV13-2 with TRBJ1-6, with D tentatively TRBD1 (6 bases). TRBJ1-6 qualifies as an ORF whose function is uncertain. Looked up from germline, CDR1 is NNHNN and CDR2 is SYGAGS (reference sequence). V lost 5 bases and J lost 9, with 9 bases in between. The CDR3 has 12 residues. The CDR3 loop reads CASGGGGSPLYF. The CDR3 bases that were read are TGTGCCAGCGGGGGAGGGGGTTCGCCC.

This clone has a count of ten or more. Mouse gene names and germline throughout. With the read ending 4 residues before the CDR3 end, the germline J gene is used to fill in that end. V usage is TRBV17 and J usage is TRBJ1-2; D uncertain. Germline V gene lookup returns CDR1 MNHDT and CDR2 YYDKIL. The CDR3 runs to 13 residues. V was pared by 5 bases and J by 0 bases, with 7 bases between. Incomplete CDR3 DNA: TGTGCTAGCAGTCCTGGTCCAAACTCC. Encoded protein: CASSPGPNS. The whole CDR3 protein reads CASSPGPNSDYTF.